The entry that follows covers one T cell receptor beta chain sequence. The entry originates in a study of blood T cell repertoires in COVID-19. On the study more broadly: Acute-phase and convalescent COVID-19 samples originated in the United States, Italy and Spain. The analysed material was cDNA or gDNA that came from T cells, B-cell-depleted T cells, or PBMCs.

The CDR3 has 13 amino acids. V shed 6 bases and J shed 10 bases, with 13 bases lying between them. In germline, CDR1 is MGHDK, CDR2 SYGVNS. In the source study's methods: Using reference gene primer amplification, nucleated cell counts were estimated. Here immunoSEQ multiplex PCR was the method, and the copy in TCRdb shows in-frame clones only, minus some. The D gene and trimming were derived from the DNA, and the V and J assignments and clone size from that table. Of under 150,000 clones listed, about 91% are singletons. The chain links TRBV25-1 to TRBJ1-6; D perhaps matches TRBD1 (6 bases). The sequenced material came from peripheral blood. The source of this sequence is a human donor in a cohort sampled during active COVID-19. The CDR3 spells CASSASQGSPLHF. In nucleotides, the CDR3 is TGTGCCAGCAGCGCTTCTCAGGGGTCACCCCTCCACTTT.